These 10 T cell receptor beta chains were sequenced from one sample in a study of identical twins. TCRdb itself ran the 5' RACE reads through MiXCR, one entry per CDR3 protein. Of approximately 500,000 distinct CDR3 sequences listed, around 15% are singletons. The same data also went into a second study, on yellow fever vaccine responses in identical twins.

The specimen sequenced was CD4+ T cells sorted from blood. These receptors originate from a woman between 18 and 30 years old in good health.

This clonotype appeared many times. The CDR3 DNA reads TGTGCCAGCAGCTTGCGAGCAGACACCGGGGAGCTGTTTTTT. This translates into CASSLRADTGELFF. The V call is TRBV5-5, the J call TRBJ2-2; D is uncertain. There are 14 residues in the CDR3. The V gene's germline CDR1 is SGHKS and CDR2 YYEKEE (reference sequence). Trimming shortened V by 1 base and J by 3 bases, and 7 bases separated the two germline ends.

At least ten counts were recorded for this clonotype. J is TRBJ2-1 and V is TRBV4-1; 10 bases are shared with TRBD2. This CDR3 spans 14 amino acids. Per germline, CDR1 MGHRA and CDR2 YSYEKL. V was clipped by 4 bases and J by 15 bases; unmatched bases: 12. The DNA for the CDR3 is TGCGCCAGCAGCCCCCTTCTAGCGGGAGAGTACCTGTTCTTC. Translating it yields CASSPLLAGEYLFF.

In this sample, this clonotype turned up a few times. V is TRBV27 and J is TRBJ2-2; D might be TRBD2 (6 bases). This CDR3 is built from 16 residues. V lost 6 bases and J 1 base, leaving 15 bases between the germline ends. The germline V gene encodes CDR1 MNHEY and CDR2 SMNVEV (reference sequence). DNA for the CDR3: TGTGCCAGCAGCCGTACTAGCTTCCTGAACACCGGGGAGCTGTTTTTT. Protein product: CASSRTSFLNTGELFF.

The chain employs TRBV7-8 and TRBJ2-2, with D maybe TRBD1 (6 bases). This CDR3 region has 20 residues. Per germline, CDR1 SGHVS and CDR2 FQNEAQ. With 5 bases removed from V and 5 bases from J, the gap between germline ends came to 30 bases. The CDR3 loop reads CASSPSRRDKTTRTTGELFF. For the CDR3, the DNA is TGTGCCAGCAGCCCTAGTAGAAGGGACAAGACTACGAGAACAACCGGGGAGCTGTTTTTT.

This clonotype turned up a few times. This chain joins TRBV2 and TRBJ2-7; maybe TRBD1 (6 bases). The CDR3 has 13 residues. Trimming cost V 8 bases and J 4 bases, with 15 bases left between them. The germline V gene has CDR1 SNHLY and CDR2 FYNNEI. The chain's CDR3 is CASGKGVGYEQYV. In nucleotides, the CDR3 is TGTGCCAGCGGAAAGGGGGTTGGGTACGAGCAGTACGTC.

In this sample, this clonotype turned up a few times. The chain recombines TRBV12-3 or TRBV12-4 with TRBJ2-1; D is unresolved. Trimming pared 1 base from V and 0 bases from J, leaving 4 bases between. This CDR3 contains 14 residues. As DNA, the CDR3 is TGTGCCAGCAGTTTAGTGATCTCCTACAATGAGCAGTTCTTC. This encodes CASSLVISYNEQFF.

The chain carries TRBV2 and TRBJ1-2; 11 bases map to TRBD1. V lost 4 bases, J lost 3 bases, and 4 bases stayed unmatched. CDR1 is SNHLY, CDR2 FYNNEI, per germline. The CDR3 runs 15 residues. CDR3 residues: CASSAGTGGDYGYTF. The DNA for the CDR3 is TGTGCCAGCAGTGCCGGGACAGGGGGAGACTATGGCTACACCTTC.

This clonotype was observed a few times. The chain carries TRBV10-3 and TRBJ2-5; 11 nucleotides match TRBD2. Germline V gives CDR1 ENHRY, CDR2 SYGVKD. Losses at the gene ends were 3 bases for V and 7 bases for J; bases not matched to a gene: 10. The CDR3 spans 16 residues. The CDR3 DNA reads TGTGCCATCAGTGAACTGACTAGCGGGGCCTCGGGGACCCAGTACTTC. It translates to CAISELTSGASGTQYF.

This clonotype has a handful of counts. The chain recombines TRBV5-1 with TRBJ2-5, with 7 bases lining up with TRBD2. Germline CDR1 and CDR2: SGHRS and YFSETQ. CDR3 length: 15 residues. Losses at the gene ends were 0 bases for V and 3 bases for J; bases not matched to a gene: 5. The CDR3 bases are TGCGCCAGCAGCTTGGGATCTAGCGGAGAAGAGACCCAGTACTTC. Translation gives CASSLGSSGEETQYF.

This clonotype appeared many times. The CDR3 region has the DNA TGCGCCAGCAGCCAAGATCCGACAGATACCTACGAGCAGTACTTC. Amino acids: CASSQDPTDTYEQYF. The genes are TRBV4-1 and TRBJ2-7; tentatively, D is TRBD1 (5 bases). The CDR3 is made up of 15 amino acids. Germline CDR1 MGHRA, CDR2 YSYEKL. V dropped 0 bases and J dropped 2 bases, with 11 bases sitting between them.